This T cell receptor (beta chain) was sequenced in a study of vaccination effects on CD4 cells after COVID-19. Study in general: Two doses of BNT162b2 or mRNA-1273 vaccine were administered to participants.

After about 10 days in culture, the CD4+ T cells were isolated. The V gene lost 3 bases and the J gene lost 1 base, with 10 bases spanning the gap. The CDR3 is 15 residues long. Germline V lookup: CDR1 SNHLY, CDR2 FYNNEI. Study-level findings and limits: Whether induced by infection or by vaccine, clones showed marked clonal contraction late after vaccination.

Sequenced by immunoSEQ multiplex PCR; TCRdb stores in-frame clones only, minus some. Here the sample spans tens of thousands of clones, around 79% being singletons. As concerns this clone: Its specificity is unknown.

The receptor's source is a human donor who received a COVID-19 vaccine. The V and J genes are TRBV2 and TRBJ2-1; TRBD2 might be the D (5 bases). Material: CD4+ T cells from PBMCs cultured without peptide, obtained before COVID-19 vaccination. In DNA, the CDR3 is TGTGCCAGCAGTGATCTAGCCGGATCCTACAATGAGCAGTTCTTC. It yields the protein CASSDLAGSYNEQFF.